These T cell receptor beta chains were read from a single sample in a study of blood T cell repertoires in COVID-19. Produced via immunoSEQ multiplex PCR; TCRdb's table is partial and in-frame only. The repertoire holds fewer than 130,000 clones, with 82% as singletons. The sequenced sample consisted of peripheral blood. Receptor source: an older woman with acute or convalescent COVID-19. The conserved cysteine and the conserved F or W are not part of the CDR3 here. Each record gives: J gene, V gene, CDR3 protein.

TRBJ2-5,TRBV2,ASRAGETQY
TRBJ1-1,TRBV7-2,ASIPSTGGAAEAF
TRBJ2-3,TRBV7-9,ASSPLAGRFSDTQY
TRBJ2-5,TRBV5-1,ASSLAGETQY
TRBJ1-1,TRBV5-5,ASSYQDFNTEAF
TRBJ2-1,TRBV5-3,ARSLCGLSYNEQF
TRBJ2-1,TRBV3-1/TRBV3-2,ASSQERLPEQF
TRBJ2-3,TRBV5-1,ASSLSGITGNTQY
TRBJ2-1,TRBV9,ASSVEGHHNEQF
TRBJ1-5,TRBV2,ASSENREGQPQH
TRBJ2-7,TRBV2,ASRAGGIRQY
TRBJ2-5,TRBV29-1,SVPPGLAGVETQY
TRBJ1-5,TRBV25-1,ASSPTGTQPQH
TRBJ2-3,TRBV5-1,ASRLGGGSTDTQY
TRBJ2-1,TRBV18,ASSPLEAASYNEQF
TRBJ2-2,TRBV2,ASNGRTANTGELF
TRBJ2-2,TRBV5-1,ASSLSLGVPGELF
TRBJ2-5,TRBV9,ASSVAGGAQETQY
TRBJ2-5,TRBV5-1,ASSLETSDQETQY
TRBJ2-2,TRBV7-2,ASSLWGQTGELF
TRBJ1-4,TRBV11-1,ASTRDSKEKLF
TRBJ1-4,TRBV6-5,ASSYLTEKLF
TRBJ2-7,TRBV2,ASSGTGDVEQY